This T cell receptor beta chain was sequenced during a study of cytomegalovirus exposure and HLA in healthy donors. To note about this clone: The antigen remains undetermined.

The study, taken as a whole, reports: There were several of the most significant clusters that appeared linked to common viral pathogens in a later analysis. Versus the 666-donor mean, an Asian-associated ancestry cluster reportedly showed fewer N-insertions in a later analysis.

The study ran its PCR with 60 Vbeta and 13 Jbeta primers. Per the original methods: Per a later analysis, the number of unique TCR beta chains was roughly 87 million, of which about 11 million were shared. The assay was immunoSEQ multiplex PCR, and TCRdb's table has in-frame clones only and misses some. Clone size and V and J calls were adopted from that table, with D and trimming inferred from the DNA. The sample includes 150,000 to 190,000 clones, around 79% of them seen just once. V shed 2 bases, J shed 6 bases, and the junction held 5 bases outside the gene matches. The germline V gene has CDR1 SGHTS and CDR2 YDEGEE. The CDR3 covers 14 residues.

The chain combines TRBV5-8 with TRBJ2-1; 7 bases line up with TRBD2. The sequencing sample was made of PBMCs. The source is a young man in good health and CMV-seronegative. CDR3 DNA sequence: TGTGCCAGCAGCTTCGGGGGACTACTCAATGAGCAGTTCTTC. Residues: CASSFGGLLNEQFF.